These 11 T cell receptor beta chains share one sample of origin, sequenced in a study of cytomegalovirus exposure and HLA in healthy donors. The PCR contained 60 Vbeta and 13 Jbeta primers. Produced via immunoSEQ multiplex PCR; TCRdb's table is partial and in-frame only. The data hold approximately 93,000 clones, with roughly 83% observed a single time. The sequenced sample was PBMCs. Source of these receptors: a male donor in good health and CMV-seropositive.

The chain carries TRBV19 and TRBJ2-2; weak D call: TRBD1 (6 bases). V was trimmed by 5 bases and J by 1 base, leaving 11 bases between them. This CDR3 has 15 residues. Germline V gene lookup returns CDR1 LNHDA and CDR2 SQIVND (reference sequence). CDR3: CASSPLGQNTGELFF. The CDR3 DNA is TGTGCCAGTAGTCCCCTGGGACAGAACACCGGGGAGCTGTTTTTT.

The CDR3 region has the DNA TGTGCCAGCAGCCAAGAGACAGGGACAGCTTTCTTT. Its translation: CASSQETGTAFF. The chain couples TRBV14 to TRBJ1-1, with 7 bases fitting TRBD1. V shed 0 bases and J 10 bases; nucleotides not matched to a gene: 2. The CDR3 sequence is 12 residues long. The V gene's germline CDR1 is SGHDN and CDR2 FVKESK.

In nucleotides, the CDR3 is TGTGCCAGCAGCCGTCTCTCAGGGGTAAATAATTCACCCCTCCACTTT. Translating it yields CASSRLSGVNNSPLHF. The rearrangement joins TRBV5-6 to TRBJ1-6, with D possibly TRBD1 on 6 matching bases. Germline V gene lookup returns CDR1 SGHDT and CDR2 YYEEEE. V lost 4 bases, J lost 5 bases, and 16 bases lay in between. CDR3 length: 16 amino acids.

The CDR3 coding sequence is TGCGCCAGCAGCTCGTCGGCGGGGGCGGAGACCCAGTACTTC. Amino acid sequence: CASSSSAGAETQYF. This rearrangement joins TRBV5-1 to TRBJ2-5; D perhaps matches TRBD2 (7 bases). Germline V gene data show CDR1 as SGHRS and CDR2 as YFSETQ. CDR3 length: 14 amino acids. V was cut by 3 bases and J by 5 bases, with 14 bases left in between.

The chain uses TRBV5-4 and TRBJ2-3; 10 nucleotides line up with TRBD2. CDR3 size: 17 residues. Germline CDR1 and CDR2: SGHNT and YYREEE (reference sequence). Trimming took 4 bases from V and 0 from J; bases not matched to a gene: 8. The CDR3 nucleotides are TGTGCCAGCAGCCCCGGGACTAGCGTGGCTAGCACAGATACGCAGTATTTT. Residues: CASSPGTSVASTDTQYF. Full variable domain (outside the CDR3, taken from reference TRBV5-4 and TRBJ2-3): ETGVTQSPTHLIKTRGQQVTLRCSSQSGHNTVSWYQQALGQGPQFIFQYYREEENGRGNFPPRFSGLQFPNYSSELNVNALELDDSALYLCASSPGTSVASTDTQYFGPGTRLTVL.

This CDR3 reads CASSFIGPSGFYNEQFF. The CDR3 DNA is TGTGCCAGCAGCTTCATCGGCCCTAGCGGGTTCTACAATGAGCAGTTCTTC. The chain recombines TRBV5-6 with TRBJ2-1, with TRBD2 matching 8 bases. This CDR3 has 17 residues. V was pared by 2 bases and J by 3 bases, with 10 bases of the junction left unmatched. CDR1 is SGHDT, CDR2 YYEEEE, per germline. Filled out from reference TRBV5-6 and TRBJ2-1, the complete variable domain reads DAGVTQSPTHLIKTRGQQVTLRCSPKSGHDTVSWYQQALGQGPQFIFQYYEEEERQRGNFPDRFSGHQFPNYSSELNVNALLLGDSALYLCASSFIGPSGFYNEQFFGPGTRLTVL.

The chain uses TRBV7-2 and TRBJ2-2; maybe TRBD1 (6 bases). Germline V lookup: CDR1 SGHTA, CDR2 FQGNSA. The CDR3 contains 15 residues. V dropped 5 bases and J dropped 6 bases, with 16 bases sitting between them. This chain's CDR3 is CASSPQGNYPGELFF. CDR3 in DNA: TGTGCCAGCAGCCCACAGGGAAATTATCCCGGGGAGCTGTTTTTT.

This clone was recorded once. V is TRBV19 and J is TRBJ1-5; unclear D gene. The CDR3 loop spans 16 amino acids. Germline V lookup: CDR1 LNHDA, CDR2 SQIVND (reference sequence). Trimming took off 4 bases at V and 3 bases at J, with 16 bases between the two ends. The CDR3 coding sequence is TGTGCCAGTAGTACCGAGCTCGCCCAGGTCAATCAGCCCCAGCATTTT. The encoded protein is CASSTELAQVNQPQHF.

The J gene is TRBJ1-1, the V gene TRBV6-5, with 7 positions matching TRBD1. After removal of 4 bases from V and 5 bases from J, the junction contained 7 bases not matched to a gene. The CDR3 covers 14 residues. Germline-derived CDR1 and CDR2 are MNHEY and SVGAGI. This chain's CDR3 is CASSSYRGRTEAFF. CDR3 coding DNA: TGTGCCAGCAGTTCCTACAGGGGTAGGACTGAAGCTTTCTTT.

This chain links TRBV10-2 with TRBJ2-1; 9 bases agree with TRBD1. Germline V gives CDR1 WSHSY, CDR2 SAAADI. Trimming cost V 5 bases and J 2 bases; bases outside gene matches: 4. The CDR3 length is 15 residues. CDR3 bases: TGCGCCAGCAGTCGGACAGGGGAGGCCTACAATGAGCAGTTCTTC. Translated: CASSRTGEAYNEQFF.

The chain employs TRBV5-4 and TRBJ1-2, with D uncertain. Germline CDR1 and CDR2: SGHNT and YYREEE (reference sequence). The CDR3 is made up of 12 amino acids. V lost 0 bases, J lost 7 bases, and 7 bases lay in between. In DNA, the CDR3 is TGTGCCAGCAGCTTGGCCCCAGGTGGCTACACCTTC. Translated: CASSLAPGGYTF.